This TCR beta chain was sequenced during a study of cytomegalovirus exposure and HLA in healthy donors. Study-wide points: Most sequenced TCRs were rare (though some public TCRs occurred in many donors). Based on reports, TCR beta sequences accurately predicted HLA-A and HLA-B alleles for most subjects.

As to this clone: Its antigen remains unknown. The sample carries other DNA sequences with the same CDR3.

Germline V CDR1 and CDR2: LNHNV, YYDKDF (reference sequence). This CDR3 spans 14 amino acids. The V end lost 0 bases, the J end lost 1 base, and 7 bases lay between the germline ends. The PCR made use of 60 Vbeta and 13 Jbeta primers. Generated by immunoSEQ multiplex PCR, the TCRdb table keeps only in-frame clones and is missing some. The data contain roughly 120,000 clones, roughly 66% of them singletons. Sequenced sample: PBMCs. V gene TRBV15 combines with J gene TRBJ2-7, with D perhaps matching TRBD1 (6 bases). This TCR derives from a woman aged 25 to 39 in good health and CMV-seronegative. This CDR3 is CATSRDRGSYEQYF. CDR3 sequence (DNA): TGTGCCACCAGCAGAGATAGGGGGTCCTACGAGCAGTACTTC.